This TCR beta chain was documented in a study of T cells in tumors after PD-1 blockade. About the study: Treatment was either pembrolizumab 200 mg every 3 weeks or cemiplimab 350 mg every 2 weeks. Blood samples averaged roughly 120,000 templates (range roughly 24,679-270,000) and roughly 37,000 unique clonotypes. Overall study findings and caveats: Peripheral recruitment is suggested, as some novel exhausted tumor clones were in pre-treatment blood.

The ends were cut back, 0 bases at V and 10 bases at J, with 13 bases in the middle. Germline-derived CDR1 and CDR2 are LGHNA and YSLEER. This CDR3 has 14 residues. Sequencing was performed with immunoSEQ multiplex PCR; in TCRdb, only in-frame clones are kept and a portion is missing. The sample contains a few thousand clones, approximately 82% of which appear only once. This clone has only a few counts. What it recognizes is unknown. The starting material was PBMCs, obtained after anti-PD-1 therapy. This TCR was sampled from a human donor with advanced basal cell or squamous cell carcinoma (not recorded which). The chain combines TRBV4-3 with TRBJ1-5; D is undetermined. CDR3 residues: CASSQDTGTNPQHF. In nucleotides, the CDR3 is TGCGCCAGCAGCCAAGACACCGGTACCAATCCCCAGCATTTT.